The 5 T cell receptor beta chains below all came from one sample that was sequenced in a study of Graves' ophthalmopathy and Graves' hyperthyroidism (dated by TCRdb to about 2018). The reads were generated on an Illumina HiSeq 2000. TCR beta CDR3 regions were amplified from RNA transcripts for repertoire sequencing. HTBI primers and the Qiagen OneStep RT-PCR kit were used in a first-round RT-PCR, which was followed by a second-round multiplex PCR, size selection and purification. TCRdb ran its own pipeline on the public reads, namely fastp trimming at Q25 and MiXCR clone calling, and kept in-frame beta chains. Rows merge per CDR3 protein into single entries with the most common DNA and genes. The sample table lists around 590,000 distinct CDR3 sequences, roughly 39% of them with a count of one. Around 4% of the sample goes to the ten largest clones. The specimen was peripheral blood or thyroid tissue (not recorded which). Receptors originate from an adult man with Graves' hyperthyroidism.

This clonotype has ten or more counts. The chain couples TRBV12-3 or TRBV12-4 to TRBJ1-1, with a tentative D call TRBD1 (6 bases). V lost 6 bases and J 4 bases, leaving 9 bases between the germline ends. The CDR3 has 12 amino acids. The CDR3 DNA reads TGTGCCAGCAGGATAGGGGGCACTGAAGCTTTCTTT. This codes for CASRIGGTEAFF.

This clonotype was picked up many times. The chain joins TRBV7-2 to TRBJ1-4; D is perhaps TRBD1 (5 bases). The V and J ends lost 1 base and 4 bases respectively, with 7 bases between them. This CDR3 is built from 14 residues. Germline CDR1 reads SGHTA; CDR2 reads FQGNSA. CDR3 DNA: TGTGCCAGCAGCTTAGGACAGATTAATGAAAAACTGTTTTTT. Its protein is CASSLGQINEKLFF.

This clonotype was picked up many times. V gene TRBV6-5 combines with J gene TRBJ1-6; a weak D match, TRBD1 (6 bases). Trimming cost V 6 bases and J 6 bases, with 9 bases left between them. This CDR3 has 13 amino acids. From germline, CDR1 is MNHEY and CDR2 SVGAGI. Here the CDR3 DNA reads TGTGCCAGCAGGGACAGCCGTAATTCACCCCTCCACTTT. Protein: CASRDSRNSPLHF.

The J gene is TRBJ2-1, the V gene TRBV19; 7 bases line up with TRBD1. Germline V gene lookup returns CDR1 LNHDA and CDR2 SQIVND (reference sequence). Trimming took 5 bases from V and 0 from J; bases not matched to a gene: 4. The CDR3 contains 15 residues. Here the CDR3 reads CASSEAGGSYNEQFF. DNA of the CDR3: TGTGCCAGTAGTGAGGCAGGGGGCTCCTACAATGAGCAGTTCTTC.

This clonotype was counted many times. The genes are TRBV20-1 and TRBJ2-5; tentatively, D is TRBD2 (5 bases). Looked up from germline, CDR1 is DFQATT and CDR2 is SNEGSKA (reference sequence). V lost 2 bases and J lost 1, with 11 bases in between. CDR3 size: 14 residues. The CDR3 is CSARSTRAQETQYF. The CDR3 region has the DNA TGCAGTGCTAGATCCACGAGGGCCCAAGAGACCCAGTACTTC.